Described below is a single T cell receptor (beta chain) sequence and its context. Its antigen is still unknown. This CDR3 has 15 residues. Trimming shortened V by 4 bases and J by 6 bases, and 17 bases separated the two germline ends. In germline, CDR1 is SGHRS, CDR2 YFSETQ. The data were produced by immunoSEQ multiplex PCR, yet TCRdb's version contains in-frame clones alone and is incomplete. The data show about 60,000 clones, with roughly 86% seen just once and about a sixth held by the top ten. The source of the sample is a study of T cell responses to AZD1222 COVID-19 vaccine. Study outcomes and limitations: There were vaccine-associated CD4 TCRs across spike, dominant at 160-218 and 743-854. Seropositivity was recorded at baseline in only a handful of AZD1222 recipients. A mostly white British donor set with more females was recruited, and clonal diversity was possibly underestimated. Following two doses of AZD1222, Spike-specific TCR breadth and depth rose.

The chain is built from TRBV5-1 and TRBJ1-3; possibly TRBD1 for D (6 bases). The sequenced sample was peripheral blood, obtained on day 0 of AZD1222 vaccination. The clonotype originates from an adult in good health. The DNA of the CDR3 is TGCGCCAGCAGCGTCGATCAGGGGAATGAAAACACCATATATTTT. This codes for CASSVDQGNENTIYF.